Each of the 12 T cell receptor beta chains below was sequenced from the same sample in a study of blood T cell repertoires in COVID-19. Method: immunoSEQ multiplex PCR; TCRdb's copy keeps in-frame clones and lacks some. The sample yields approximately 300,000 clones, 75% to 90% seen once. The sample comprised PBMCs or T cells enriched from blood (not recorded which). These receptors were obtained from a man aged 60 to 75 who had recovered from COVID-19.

The CDR3 DNA reads as TGCGCCAGCAGCTTGATGGGCCAGGGGTCCGGGGAGCTGTTTTTT. This translates into CASSLMGQGSGELFF. The chain combines TRBV5-1 with TRBJ2-2; the D gene is possibly TRBD1 (6 bases). Between the trimmed V and J ends, which lost 1 base and 6 bases, there was a span of 13 bases. CDR1 is SGHRS, CDR2 YFSETQ, per germline. This CDR3 contains 15 residues.

CDR3 residues: CASSFPTTGRQAYGYTF. The CDR3 DNA reads TGTGCCAGCAGTTTCCCCACGACAGGGAGGCAGGCCTATGGCTACACCTTC. The gene calls are TRBV28 and TRBJ1-2; 7 bases match TRBD1. CDR1 is MDHEN and CDR2 is SYDVKM in the germline V gene. J was trimmed by 4 bases and V by 3 bases; bases with no gene match: 14. The CDR3 consists of 17 residues.

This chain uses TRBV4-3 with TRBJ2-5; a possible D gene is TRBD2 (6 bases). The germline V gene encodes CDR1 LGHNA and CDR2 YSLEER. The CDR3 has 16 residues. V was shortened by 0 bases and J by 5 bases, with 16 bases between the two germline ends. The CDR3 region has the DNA TGCGCCAGCAGCCAAGATAGGCGGGATGAGGGGGAGACCCAGTACTTC. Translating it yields CASSQDRRDEGETQYF.

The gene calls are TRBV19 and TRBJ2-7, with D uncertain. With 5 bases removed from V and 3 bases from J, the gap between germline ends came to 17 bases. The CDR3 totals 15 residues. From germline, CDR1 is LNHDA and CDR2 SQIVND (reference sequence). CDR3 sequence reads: CASSPSYASRYEQYF. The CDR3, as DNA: TGTGCCAGTAGTCCCTCCTACGCTAGTCGCTACGAGCAGTACTTC.

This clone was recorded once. The CDR3 loop reads CASSPPSTRKGYTF. CDR3 sequence (DNA): TGTGCCAGCTCACCACCTAGCACAAGGAAAGGCTACACCTTC. The chain employs TRBV18 and TRBJ1-2, with D hard to call. Germline assignment: CDR1 KGHSH and CDR2 LQKENI. The V end lost 0 bases, the J end lost 8 bases, and 13 bases lay between the germline ends. This CDR3 spans 14 amino acids.

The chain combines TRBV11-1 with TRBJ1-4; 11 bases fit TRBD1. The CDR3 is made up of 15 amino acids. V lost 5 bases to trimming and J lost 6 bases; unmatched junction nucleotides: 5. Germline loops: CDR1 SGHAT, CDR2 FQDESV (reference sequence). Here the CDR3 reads CASSLWTGGHEKLFF. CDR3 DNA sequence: TGTGCCAGCAGCCTGTGGACAGGGGGCCATGAAAAACTGTTTTTT.

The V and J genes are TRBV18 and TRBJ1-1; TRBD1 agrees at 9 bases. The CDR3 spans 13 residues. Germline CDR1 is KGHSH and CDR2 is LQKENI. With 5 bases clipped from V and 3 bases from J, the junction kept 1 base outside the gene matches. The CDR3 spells CASSGQGHTEAFF. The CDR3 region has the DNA TGTGCCAGCTCAGGACAGGGGCACACTGAAGCTTTCTTT.

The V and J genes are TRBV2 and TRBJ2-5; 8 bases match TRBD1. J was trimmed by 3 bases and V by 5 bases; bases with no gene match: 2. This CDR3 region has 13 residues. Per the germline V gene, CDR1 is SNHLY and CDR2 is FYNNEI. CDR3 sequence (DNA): TGTGCCAGCAGTAAGGACAGGGAAGAGACCCAGTACTTC. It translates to CASSKDREETQYF.

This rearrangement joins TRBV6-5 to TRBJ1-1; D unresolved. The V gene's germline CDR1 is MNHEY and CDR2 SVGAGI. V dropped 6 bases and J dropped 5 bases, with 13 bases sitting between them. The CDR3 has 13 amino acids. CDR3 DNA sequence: TGTGCCAGCAGCCGGTCCCCGGGGACTGAAGCTTTCTTT. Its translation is CASSRSPGTEAFF.

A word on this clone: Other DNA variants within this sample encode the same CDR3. CDR3 nucleotide sequence: TGTGCCAGCAGCCAAGGCCGGGGGTATGGCTACACCTTC. Translated, it gives CASSQGRGYGYTF. V and J are TRBV3-1 (or the pseudogene TRBV3-2) and TRBJ1-2; D might be TRBD1 (5 bases). This CDR3 has 13 amino acids. V dropped 1 base and J dropped 5 bases, with 8 bases sitting between them. CDR1 and CDR2 (germline): LGHDT, YNNKEL (reference sequence).

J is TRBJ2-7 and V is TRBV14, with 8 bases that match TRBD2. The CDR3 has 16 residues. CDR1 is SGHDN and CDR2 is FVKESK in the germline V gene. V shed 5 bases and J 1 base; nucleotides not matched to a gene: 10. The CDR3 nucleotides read TGTGCCAGCAGCTCAATGGCGGGAGGTGGATCCTACGAGCAGTACTTC. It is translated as CASSSMAGGGSYEQYF.

CDR3 loop: CASSRSSSTGGGNQPQHF. CDR3 DNA sequence: TGCGCCAGCAGCCGATCCAGCTCGACAGGGGGCGGCAATCAGCCCCAGCATTTT. The rearrangement uses TRBV4-1 and TRBJ1-5, with TRBD1 matching 10 bases. The CDR3 covers 18 residues. The junction had 11 bases not matched to a gene; V was cut back by 4 bases and J by 2 bases. Germline values: CDR1 MGHRA, CDR2 YSYEKL.